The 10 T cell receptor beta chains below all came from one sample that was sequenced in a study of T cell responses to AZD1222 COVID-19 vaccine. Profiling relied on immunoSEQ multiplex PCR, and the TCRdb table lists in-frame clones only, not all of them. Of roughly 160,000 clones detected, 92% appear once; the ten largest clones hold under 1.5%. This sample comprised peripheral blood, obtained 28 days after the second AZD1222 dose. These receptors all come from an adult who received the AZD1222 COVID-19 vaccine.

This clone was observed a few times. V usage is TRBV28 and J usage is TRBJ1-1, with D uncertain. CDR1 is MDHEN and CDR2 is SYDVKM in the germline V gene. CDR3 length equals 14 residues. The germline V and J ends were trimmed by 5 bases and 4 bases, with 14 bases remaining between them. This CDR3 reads CASSPGRVGTEAFF. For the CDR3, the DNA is TGTGCCAGCAGTCCCGGGAGGGTAGGCACTGAAGCTTTCTTT.

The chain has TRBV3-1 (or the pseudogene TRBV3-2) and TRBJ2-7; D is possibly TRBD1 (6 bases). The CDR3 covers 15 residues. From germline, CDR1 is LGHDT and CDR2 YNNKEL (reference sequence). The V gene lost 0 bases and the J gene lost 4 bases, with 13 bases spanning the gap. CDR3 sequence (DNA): TGTGCCAGCAGCCAAGAGCAAGGGGGTCGTTACGAGCAGTACTTC. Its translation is CASSQEQGGRYEQYF.

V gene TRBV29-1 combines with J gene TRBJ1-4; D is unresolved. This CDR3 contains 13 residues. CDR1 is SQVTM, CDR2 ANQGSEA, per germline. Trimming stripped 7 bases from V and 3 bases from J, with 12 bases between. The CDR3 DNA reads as TGCAGCGCTAGGGAGCCGGCTAATGAAAAACTGTTTTTT. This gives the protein CSAREPANEKLFF. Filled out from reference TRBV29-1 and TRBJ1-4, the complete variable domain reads SAVISQKPSRDICQRGTSLTIQCQVDSQVTMMFWYRQQPGQSLTLIATANQGSEATYESGFVIDKFPISRPNLTFSTLTVSNMSPEDSSIYLCSAREPANEKLFFGSGTQLSVL.

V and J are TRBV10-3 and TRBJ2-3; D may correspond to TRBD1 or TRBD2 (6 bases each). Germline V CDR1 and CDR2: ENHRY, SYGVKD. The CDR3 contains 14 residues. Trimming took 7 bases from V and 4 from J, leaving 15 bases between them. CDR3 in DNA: TGTGCCATCAAAGGGGGAGGCGGTGCAGATACGCAGTATTTT. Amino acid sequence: CAIKGGGGADTQYF.

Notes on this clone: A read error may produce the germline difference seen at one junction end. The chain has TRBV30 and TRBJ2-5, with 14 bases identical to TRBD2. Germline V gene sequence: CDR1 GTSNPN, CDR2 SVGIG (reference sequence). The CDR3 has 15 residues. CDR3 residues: CAWSPNSGTSGGYHF. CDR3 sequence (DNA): TGTGCCTGGAGCCCCAATTCCGGGACTAGCGGGGGTTATCACTTC.

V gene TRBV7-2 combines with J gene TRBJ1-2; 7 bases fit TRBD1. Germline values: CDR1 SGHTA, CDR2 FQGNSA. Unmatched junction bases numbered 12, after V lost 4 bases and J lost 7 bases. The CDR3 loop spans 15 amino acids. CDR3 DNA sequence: TGTGCCAGCAGCTCCCAGGTTGTAGGGGGCGTTGGCTACACCTTC. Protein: CASSSQVVGGVGYTF.

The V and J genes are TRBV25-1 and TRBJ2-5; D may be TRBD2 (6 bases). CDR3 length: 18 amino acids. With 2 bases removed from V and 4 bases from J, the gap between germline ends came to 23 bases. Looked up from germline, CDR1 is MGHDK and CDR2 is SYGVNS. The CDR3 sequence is CASSETDPRFGRTETQYF. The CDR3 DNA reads TGTGCCAGCAGTGAAACCGATCCCCGGTTTGGGAGGACAGAGACCCAGTACTTC.

This CDR3 is CASSVGGGTSTDTQYF. DNA for the CDR3: TGTGCCAGCAGCGTAGGGGGCGGCACTAGCACAGATACGCAGTATTTT. The V gene is TRBV9, the J gene TRBJ2-3; tentatively, D is TRBD1 (5 bases). Trimming cost V 0 bases and J 0 bases, with 11 bases left between them. The CDR3 consists of 16 residues. CDR1 and CDR2 (germline): SGDLS, YYNGEE.

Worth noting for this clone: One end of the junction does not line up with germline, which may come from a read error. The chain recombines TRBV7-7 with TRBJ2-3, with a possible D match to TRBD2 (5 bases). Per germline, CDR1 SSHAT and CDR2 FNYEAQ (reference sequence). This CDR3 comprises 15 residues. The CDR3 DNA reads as TGTGCTAGCAGCCCCGGGGAAGCGAGCACAGATACGCAGTATTTT. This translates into CASSPGEASTDTQYF.

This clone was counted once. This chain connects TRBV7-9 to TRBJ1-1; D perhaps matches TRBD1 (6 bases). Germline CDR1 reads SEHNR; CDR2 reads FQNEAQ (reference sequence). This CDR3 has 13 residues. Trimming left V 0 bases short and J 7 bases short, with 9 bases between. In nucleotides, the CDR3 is TGTGCCAGCAGCTTAGCGTTAGGGGGTGAAGCTTTCTTT. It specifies CASSLALGGEAFF.